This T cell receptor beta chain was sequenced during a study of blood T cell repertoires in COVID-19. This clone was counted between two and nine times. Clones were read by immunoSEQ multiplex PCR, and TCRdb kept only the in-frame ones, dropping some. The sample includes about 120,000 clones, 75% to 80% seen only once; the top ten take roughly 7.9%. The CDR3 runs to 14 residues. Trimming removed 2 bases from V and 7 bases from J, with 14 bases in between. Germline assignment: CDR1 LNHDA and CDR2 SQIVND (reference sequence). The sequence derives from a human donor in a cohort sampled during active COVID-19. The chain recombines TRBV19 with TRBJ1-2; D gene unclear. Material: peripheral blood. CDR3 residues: CASSIYLRSGGYTF. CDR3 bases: TGTGCCAGTAGTATATACCTGAGAAGTGGTGGCTACACCTTC.